Each of the 23 T cell receptor beta chains below was sequenced from the same sample in a study of CD8 T cells in Susac syndrome. With random hexamers, reverse transcription was performed on about 0.5 to 1 ug of RNA. TCRdb recomputed calls from the immunoSEQ multiplex PCR reads with MiXCR, one row per CDR3 protein. The data hold some 77,000 distinct CDR3 sequences, with 93% observed a single time. Sequenced material: CD4+ T cells from PBMCs. These receptors were taken from a human donor with Susac syndrome.

This clonotype was seen a handful of times. This sequence joins TRBV6-2 or TRBV6-3 and TRBJ1-1; D remains ambiguous. The V end lost 6 bases, the J end lost 7 bases, and 9 bases lay between the germline ends. This CDR3 is 11 amino acids long. Germline CDR1 reads MNHEY; CDR2 reads SVGEGT. In nucleotides, the CDR3 is TGTGCCAGCAGAGCCGGGCTTGAAGCTTTCTTT. Protein product: CASRAGLEAFF.

The V call is TRBV9, the J call TRBJ2-2; 13 bases align to TRBD2. The CDR3 sequence is 16 residues long. The trim removed 4 bases at V and 7 bases at J, leaving 7 bases unmatched. The germline gives CDR1 SGDLS, CDR2 YYNGEE. In nucleotides, the CDR3 is TGTGCCAGCAGCTCAAGGACTAGCGGGGGTCTCGGGGAGCTGTTTTTT. It yields the protein CASSSRTSGGLGELFF.

This clonotype was seen a single time. The chain combines TRBV30 with TRBJ1-1; the D gene is possibly TRBD1 (6 bases). Germline CDR1 and CDR2: GTSNPN and SVGIG (reference sequence). This CDR3 is built from 14 residues. V dropped 4 bases and J dropped 1 base, with 13 bases sitting between them. The CDR3 loop reads CAWNRAPANTEAFF. CDR3 coding DNA: TGTGCCTGGAACAGGGCTCCAGCGAACACTGAAGCTTTCTTT.

The rearrangement links TRBV2 to TRBJ2-2, with 7 bases aligning to TRBD1. Trimming cost V 2 bases and J 1 base; bases outside gene matches: 4. Germline CDR1 is SNHLY and CDR2 is FYNNEI. This CDR3 region has 16 residues. CDR3 amino acids: CASSEMGQQNTGELFF. Here the CDR3 DNA reads TGTGCCAGCAGTGAAATGGGACAGCAGAACACCGGGGAGCTGTTTTTT.

The chain is built from TRBV6-5 and TRBJ2-4; 8 bases map to TRBD1. Germline CDR1 reads MNHEY; CDR2 reads SVGAGI. Trimming took 0 bases from V and 0 from J; bases not matched to a gene: 7. The CDR3 length is 18 residues. CDR3 in amino acids: CASSYSNRQGLAKNIQYF. The DNA for the CDR3 is TGTGCCAGCAGTTACTCGAACCGACAGGGGCTAGCCAAAAACATTCAGTACTTC.

This chain connects TRBV20-1 to TRBJ2-5; D is unclear. CDR3 length: 12 amino acids. Germline V gene lookup returns CDR1 DFQATT and CDR2 SNEGSKA (reference sequence). CDR3 residues: CALMVNQETQYF. CDR3 DNA: TGCGCCTTGATGGTGAACCAAGAGACCCAGTACTTC.

The chain carries TRBV7-2 and TRBJ1-5; 8 nucleotides agree with TRBD1. CDR1 SGHTA and CDR2 FQGNSA come from the germline V gene. V was clipped by 3 bases and J by 7 bases; unmatched bases: 8. CDR3 length equals 15 residues. The CDR3 loop reads CASSFNQGAGQPQHF. The CDR3 DNA reads TGTGCCAGCAGCTTCAACCAGGGGGCGGGCCAGCCCCAGCATTTT.

The genes are TRBV20-1 and TRBJ2-7; TRBD2 agrees at 8 bases. This CDR3 contains 14 residues. Trimming took 5 bases from V and 2 from J; bases not matched to a gene: 8. The germline V gene has CDR1 DFQATT and CDR2 SNEGSKA (reference sequence). This CDR3 is CSALGAGGTYEQYF. The CDR3 DNA is TGCAGTGCTTTAGGGGCGGGGGGAACCTACGAGCAGTACTTC.

The chain has TRBV27 and TRBJ2-2; TRBD1 or TRBD2 may be the D gene (6 bases each). From germline, CDR1 is MNHEY and CDR2 SMNVEV (reference sequence). V gave up 6 bases and J gave up 2 bases, with 10 bases separating them. CDR3 length equals 14 residues. The CDR3 sequence: CASSGGSNTGELFF. CDR3 DNA: TGTGCCAGCAGCGGGGGCTCCAACACCGGGGAGCTGTTTTTT.

V usage is TRBV9 and J usage is TRBJ1-2, with D unresolved. The CDR3 runs to 15 residues. CDR1 is SGDLS and CDR2 is YYNGEE in the germline V gene. The germline V and J ends were trimmed by 0 bases and 3 bases, with 12 bases remaining between them. CDR3 nucleotide sequence: TGTGCCAGCAGCGTAGTAGCCAGCGCGGACTATGGCTACACCTTC. Protein sequence: CASSVVASADYGYTF. Complete variable domain (other parts from reference TRBV9 and TRBJ1-2): DSGVTQTPKHLITATGQRVTLRCSPRSGDLSVYWYQQSLDQGLQFLIQYYNGEERAKGNILERFSAQQFPDLHSELNLSSLELGDSALYFCASSVVASADYGYTFGSGTRLTVV.

The chain recombines TRBV28 with TRBJ1-4; 7 bases are a match to TRBD1. The CDR3 covers 15 residues. Per the germline V gene, CDR1 is MDHEN and CDR2 is SYDVKM. J gave up 8 bases and V 5 bases, and 11 bases lay outside the gene matches. Written as DNA, the CDR3 is TGTGCCAGCAGTCTCCTCCACAGGGGCGGAGAAAAACTGTTTTTT. Its protein product is CASSLLHRGGEKLFF.

The J gene is TRBJ2-5, the V gene TRBV4-2; D is ambiguous. Trimming stripped 1 base from V and 5 bases from J, with 8 bases between. Germline V gene data show CDR1 as LGHNA and CDR2 as YNFKEQ. The CDR3 extends over 13 amino acids. CDR3 nucleotide sequence: TGTGCCAGCAGCCAAGGCCGCGGCGAGACCCAGTACTTC. It yields the protein CASSQGRGETQYF.

The genes are TRBV18 and TRBJ1-1, with a tentative D call TRBD1 (5 bases). This CDR3 comprises 14 residues. Per the germline V gene, CDR1 is KGHSH and CDR2 is LQKENI. The V end lost 8 bases, the J end lost 3 bases, and 16 bases lay between the germline ends. In DNA, the CDR3 is TGTGCCAGCCAGGGTTTGCGTCGGGACACTGAAGCTTTCTTT. Translating it yields CASQGLRRDTEAFF.

This clonotype occurred once. The chain employs TRBV3-1 and TRBJ2-1, with D uncertain. Germline assignment: CDR1 LGHDT and CDR2 YNNKEL (reference sequence). This CDR3 comprises 17 residues. V was cut by 1 base and J by 8 bases, with 21 bases left in between. CDR3 coding DNA: TGTGCCAGCAGCCAAGGGGCCAGCAGCGTCATTATGGATGAGCAGTTCTTC. The encoded protein is CASSQGASSVIMDEQFF.

This chain links TRBV7-9 with TRBJ2-7, with 9 bases identical to TRBD1. CDR3 length: 15 residues. The V gene end was trimmed by 5 bases and the J gene end by 1 base; junction bases not matched to a gene: 6. The V gene's germline CDR1 is SEHNR and CDR2 FQNEAQ (reference sequence). The CDR3, as DNA: TGTGCCAGCAGCCCCGGGACAGGGATTTCCTACGAGCAGTACTTC. Amino acids: CASSPGTGISYEQYF. Full variable domain (outside the CDR3, taken from reference TRBV7-9 and TRBJ2-7): DTGVSQNPRHKITKRGQNVTFRCDPISEHNRLYWYRQTLGQGPEFLTYFQNEAQLEKSRLLSDRFSAERPKGSFSTLEIQRTEQGDSAMYLCASSPGTGISYEQYFGPGTRLTVT.

This chain joins TRBV11-3 and TRBJ2-3, with a possible D match to TRBD2 (6 bases). Germline V CDR1 and CDR2: SGHNT, YENEEA. The CDR3 extends over 14 amino acids. Trimming took 5 bases from V and 5 from J, leaving 14 bases between them. The DNA of the CDR3 is TGTGCCAGCAGCCCCGGGACCGGGGGAGATACGCAGTATTTT. Translating gives CASSPGTGGDTQYF. The full variable domain, with the rest looked up from reference TRBV11-3 and TRBJ2-3, is EAGVVQSPRYKIIEKKQPVAFWCNPISGHNTLYWYLQNLGQGPELLIRYENEEAVDDSQLPKDRFSAERLKGVDSTLKIQPAELGDSAVYLCASSPGTGGDTQYFGPGTRLTVL.

The V call is TRBV4-1, the J call TRBJ2-3; 7 bases are a match to TRBD2. After removal of 4 bases from V and 2 bases from J, the junction contained 9 bases not matched to a gene. Germline V gives CDR1 MGHRA, CDR2 YSYEKL. CDR3 size: 16 residues. The CDR3 DNA is TGCGCCAGCAGCCTTTTTCCGGGGACTAACACAGATACGCAGTATTTT. The encoded protein is CASSLFPGTNTDTQYF.

This chain uses TRBV4-3 with TRBJ1-5; D call uncertain. The V gene's germline CDR1 is LGHNA and CDR2 YSLEER. The CDR3 covers 16 residues. V lost 3 bases and J 2 bases, leaving 14 bases between the germline ends. CDR3 loop: CASSQATGFGNQPQHF. CDR3 DNA sequence: TGCGCCAGCAGCCAGGCCACGGGGTTCGGCAATCAGCCCCAGCATTTT.

This sequence joins TRBV28 and TRBJ1-1; tentative D call: TRBD1 (5 bases). Germline-derived CDR1 and CDR2 are MDHEN and SYDVKM. The CDR3 consists of 14 residues. With 7 bases removed from V and 5 bases from J, the gap between germline ends came to 17 bases. The CDR3 protein is CASNTAPRGTEAFF. The CDR3 DNA sequence: TGTGCCAGCAACACTGCCCCCCGGGGGACTGAAGCTTTCTTT.

The rearrangement links TRBV6-5 to TRBJ2-3, with D possibly matching TRBD1 (5 bases). V lost 1 base to trimming and J lost 1 base, with 9 bases between them. The length of the CDR3 is 15 residues. Germline V gives CDR1 MNHEY, CDR2 SVGAGI. The CDR3 nucleotides are TGTGCCAGCAGTTACTTCATACAGGGCACAGATACGCAGTATTTT. Residues: CASSYFIQGTDTQYF.

The V and J genes are TRBV20-1 and TRBJ2-7, with a tentative D call TRBD2 (6 bases). This CDR3 is 15 amino acids long. Trimming removed 1 base from V and 7 bases from J, with 20 bases in between. Germline assignment: CDR1 DFQATT and CDR2 SNEGSKA (reference sequence). This CDR3 is CSARVAAGSVGEQYF. The CDR3 region has the DNA TGCAGTGCTAGAGTAGCGGCGGGGAGCGTTGGGGAGCAGTACTTC.

This clonotype was observed a single time. The chain recombines TRBV12-3 or TRBV12-4 with TRBJ2-7, with D uncertain. The CDR3 is made up of 13 amino acids. V was trimmed by 3 bases and J by 3 bases, leaving 9 bases between them. CDR3 coding DNA: TGTGCCAGCAGTTTCCGGGTCATCTACGAGCAGTACTTC. Amino acid sequence: CASSFRVIYEQYF.

The rearrangement joins TRBV2 to TRBJ2-5, with D perhaps matching TRBD2 (6 bases). Germline V gene data show CDR1 as SNHLY and CDR2 as FYNNEI. V was pared by 11 bases and J by 3 bases, with 22 bases between. This CDR3 is built from 15 residues. The CDR3 DNA reads TGTGCCGGAAGCCCCCGGGGGTCCCTGAAAGAGACCCAGTACTTC. Translation gives CAGSPRGSLKETQYF. The full variable domain, in which reference TRBV2 and TRBJ2-5 provide the parts outside the CDR3, is EPEVTQTPSHQVTQMGQEVILRCVPISNHLYFYWYRQILGQKVEFLVSFYNNEISEKSEIFDDQFSVERPDGSNFTLKIRSTKLEDSAMYFCAGSPRGSLKETQYFGPGTRLLVL.